The rows below give T cell receptor beta chains drawn from one sample of a study of shared clonotypes between healthy human individuals. Sequencing was performed with immunoSEQ multiplex PCR; in TCRdb, only in-frame clones are kept and a portion is missing. Of hundreds of thousands of clones listed, about three quarters are singletons. Material: memory CD4+ T cells sorted from blood. The receptors here all came from a woman aged 25-40 years in good health. CDR3s include the opening cysteine and the closing phenylalanine or tryptophan. The D gene is left open where the match is weak. A clone size is listed for some rows: how often the clone was seen (once, few, many), or a class if it is expanded.

j_call: TRBJ2-3; clone_size: -; d_call: -; v_call: TRBV29-1; cdr3_nt: TGCAGCGTTCAGAGGGATAGCACAGATACGCAGTATTTT; cdr3_aa: CSVQRDSTDTQYF
j_call: TRBJ1-5; clone_size: -; d_call: -; v_call: TRBV6-6; cdr3_nt: TGTGCCAGCAGTAGGACTGCTGATAGCAATCAGCCCCAGCATTTT; cdr3_aa: CASSRTADSNQPQHF
j_call: TRBJ2-1; clone_size: -; d_call: TRBD1; v_call: TRBV6-1; cdr3_nt: TGTGCCAGCAGACCGGGACAGGACCGGCGGGAGCAGTTCTTC; cdr3_aa: CASRPGQDRREQFF
j_call: TRBJ2-2; clone_size: few; d_call: -; v_call: TRBV6-1; cdr3_nt: TGTGCCAGCAGTGAACAGACAGGAAACACCGGGGAGCTGTTTTTT; cdr3_aa: CASSEQTGNTGELFF
j_call: TRBJ2-7; clone_size: few; d_call: TRBD1; v_call: TRBV7-8; cdr3_nt: TGTGCCAGCAGCCGGAGACTGACAGGGGAGGTCGACGAGCAGTACTTC; cdr3_aa: CASSRRLTGEVDEQYF
j_call: TRBJ2-7; clone_size: many; d_call: -; v_call: TRBV4-2; cdr3_nt: TGTGCCAGCAGCCAAGATGCCCCGACTTTGGAGCAGTACTTC; cdr3_aa: CASSQDAPTLEQYF
j_call: TRBJ1-2; clone_size: -; d_call: -; v_call: TRBV30; cdr3_nt: TGTGCCTGGGAACCCGGGACCGCTTCGAGTGGCTACACCTTC; cdr3_aa: CAWEPGTASSGYTF
j_call: TRBJ2-5; clone_size: -; d_call: -; v_call: TRBV4-2; cdr3_nt: TGTGCCAGCAGCCAGTCCAGGGCGCGGGAAGAGACCCAGTACTTC; cdr3_aa: CASSQSRAREETQYF
j_call: TRBJ1-3; clone_size: -; d_call: -; v_call: TRBV5-1; cdr3_nt: TGCGCCAGCAGCTACGGATCGTTCTCTGGAAACACCATATATTTT; cdr3_aa: CASSYGSFSGNTIYF
j_call: TRBJ1-4; clone_size: -; d_call: -; v_call: TRBV30; cdr3_nt: TGTGCCTCGGGGACAACTAATGAAAAACTGTTTTTT; cdr3_aa: CASGTTNEKLFF
j_call: TRBJ1-1; clone_size: few; d_call: TRBD1; v_call: TRBV7-6; cdr3_nt: TGTGCCAGCAGCTCCACACCCGGGACAGGGGGAGCTTTCTTT; cdr3_aa: CASSSTPGTGGAFF
j_call: TRBJ1-1; clone_size: few; d_call: -; v_call: TRBV6-5; cdr3_nt: TGTGCCAGCAGTTACGCCAAGTGGACTGAAGCTTTCTTT; cdr3_aa: CASSYAKWTEAFF
j_call: TRBJ2-2; clone_size: -; d_call: -; v_call: TRBV28; cdr3_nt: TGTGCCAGCACTCCTCCCAGTGGGCAGAAGAACACCGGGGAGCTGTTTTTT; cdr3_aa: CASTPPSGQKNTGELFF
j_call: TRBJ2-2; clone_size: few; d_call: TRBD1; v_call: TRBV6-1; cdr3_nt: TGTGCCAGCAGTGAAGCGGGACAGATAAACACCGGGGAGCTGTTTTTT; cdr3_aa: CASSEAGQINTGELFF
j_call: TRBJ2-7; clone_size: few; d_call: -; v_call: TRBV28; cdr3_nt: TGTGCCAGCAGCCTCCCGTGGGGTCTGGACGAGCAGTACTTC; cdr3_aa: CASSLPWGLDEQYF
j_call: TRBJ2-7; clone_size: -; d_call: TRBD1; v_call: TRBV28; cdr3_nt: TGTGCCAGCAGGGGACAGGGATACAGCGAGCAGTACTTC; cdr3_aa: CASRGQGYSEQYF
j_call: TRBJ2-1; clone_size: -; d_call: -; v_call: TRBV30; cdr3_nt: TGTGCCTGGAGTGTAAGTCAGTTTTACAATGAGCAGTTCTTC; cdr3_aa: CAWSVSQFYNEQFF
j_call: TRBJ2-3; clone_size: -; d_call: -; v_call: TRBV28; cdr3_nt: TGTGCCATACGAGGAGGGCCTCGGGATACGCAGTATTTT; cdr3_aa: CAIRGGPRDTQYF
j_call: TRBJ2-7; clone_size: once; d_call: -; v_call: TRBV27; cdr3_nt: TGTGCCAGCAGTTCGCCTCCCTACGAGCAGTACTTC; cdr3_aa: CASSSPPYEQYF
j_call: TRBJ1-1; clone_size: -; d_call: -; v_call: TRBV18; cdr3_nt: TGTGCCAGCTCACCAGGGGCTAGCACTGAAGCTTTCTTT; cdr3_aa: CASSPGASTEAFF
j_call: TRBJ2-1; clone_size: -; d_call: -; v_call: TRBV11-2; cdr3_nt: TGTGCCAGCACCCAATCAAATGAGCAGTTCTTC; cdr3_aa: CASTQSNEQFF
j_call: TRBJ2-1; clone_size: -; d_call: -; v_call: TRBV7-7; cdr3_nt: TGTGCCAGCAGCTTAGGTGCGACCAGCTACAATGAGCAGTTCTTC; cdr3_aa: CASSLGATSYNEQFF
j_call: TRBJ1-2; clone_size: -; d_call: TRBD1; v_call: TRBV19; cdr3_nt: TGTGCCACCCCGAACCCGACAGGGGACTATGGCTACACCTTC; cdr3_aa: CATPNPTGDYGYTF
j_call: TRBJ1-2; clone_size: -; d_call: -; v_call: TRBV27; cdr3_nt: TGTGCCAGCAGTCTTGCCGGGAGCTCGCCCCCCTATGGCTACACCTTC; cdr3_aa: CASSLAGSSPPYGYTF
j_call: TRBJ2-1; clone_size: -; d_call: -; v_call: TRBV7-8; cdr3_nt: TGTGCCAGCAGCCCCCTGGGATTCTCCTCCTACAATGAGCAGTTCTTC; cdr3_aa: CASSPLGFSSYNEQFF
j_call: TRBJ1-2; clone_size: -; d_call: -; v_call: TRBV10-3; cdr3_nt: TGTGCCATCAGGGGGATACAGGACTATAACTATGGCTACACCTTC; cdr3_aa: CAIRGIQDYNYGYTF
j_call: TRBJ2-6; clone_size: -; d_call: -; v_call: TRBV5-1; cdr3_nt: TGCGCCAGCAGCACGAGGCCCTCTGGGGCCAACGTCCTGACTTTC; cdr3_aa: CASSTRPSGANVLTF
j_call: TRBJ1-1; clone_size: -; d_call: -; v_call: TRBV11-2; cdr3_nt: TGTGCCAGCAGCAACGACAGAACTTTGAACACTGAAGCTTTCTTT; cdr3_aa: CASSNDRTLNTEAFF
j_call: TRBJ1-1; clone_size: once; d_call: -; v_call: TRBV2; cdr3_nt: TGTGCCAGCAGTGAGTTGGAAACCCCGCGCGTTTTCTTT; cdr3_aa: CASSELETPRVFF
j_call: TRBJ2-3; clone_size: -; d_call: -; v_call: TRBV6-1; cdr3_nt: TGTGCCAGCAGTGCCGAGGTCGCAGATACGCAGTATTTT; cdr3_aa: CASSAEVADTQYF
j_call: TRBJ1-1; clone_size: -; d_call: -; v_call: TRBV6-5; cdr3_nt: TGTGCCAGCAGTTCCCTGGGGAACACTGAAGCTTTCTTT; cdr3_aa: CASSSLGNTEAFF
j_call: TRBJ2-1; clone_size: -; d_call: TRBD2; v_call: TRBV27; cdr3_nt: TGTGCCAGCAGTTCACTAGCGGGAGGCACCTACAATGAGCAGTTCTTC; cdr3_aa: CASSSLAGGTYNEQFF
j_call: TRBJ2-5; clone_size: -; d_call: TRBD2; v_call: TRBV4-1; cdr3_nt: TGCGCCAGCAGCCAAGATGGGGCCGGGACTAGGGAGACCCAGTACTTC; cdr3_aa: CASSQDGAGTRETQYF
j_call: TRBJ1-1; clone_size: -; d_call: TRBD1; v_call: TRBV19; cdr3_nt: TGTGCCAGTAGTCACACAGGGGTTAGAGCTGAAGCTTTCTTT; cdr3_aa: CASSHTGVRAEAFF
j_call: TRBJ1-1; clone_size: -; d_call: -; v_call: TRBV5-1; cdr3_nt: TGCGCCAGCAGCTCATTAACCGACACTGAAGCTTTCTTT; cdr3_aa: CASSSLTDTEAFF
j_call: TRBJ2-5; clone_size: -; d_call: -; v_call: TRBV7-8; cdr3_nt: TGTGCCAGCAGCTTAGCGCAGGGGCCTCAAGAGACCCAGTACTTC; cdr3_aa: CASSLAQGPQETQYF
j_call: TRBJ2-7; clone_size: many; d_call: TRBD2; v_call: TRBV5-1; cdr3_nt: TGCGCCAGCAGCAGCGGGACCGCGGGGGTTGAGCAGTACTTC; cdr3_aa: CASSSGTAGVEQYF
j_call: TRBJ2-7; clone_size: -; d_call: -; v_call: TRBV4-1; cdr3_nt: TGCGCCAGCAGCCAAGAAAGGGGGAGGGGAGTCTACGAGCAGTACTTC; cdr3_aa: CASSQERGRGVYEQYF
j_call: TRBJ2-1; clone_size: -; d_call: -; v_call: TRBV18; cdr3_nt: TGTGCCAGCTCACCATCGCCTTACAATGAGCAGTTCTTC; cdr3_aa: CASSPSPYNEQFF
j_call: TRBJ1-2; clone_size: -; d_call: -; v_call: TRBV27; cdr3_nt: TGTGCCAGCGCCCTGGTAGGGGGGAGAGGCTACACCTTC; cdr3_aa: CASALVGGRGYTF
j_call: TRBJ1-2; clone_size: once; d_call: -; v_call: TRBV29-1; cdr3_nt: TGCAGCGTTGCATCTGGGCAGGGTCTCATCGCCTATGGCTACACCTTC; cdr3_aa: CSVASGQGLIAYGYTF
j_call: TRBJ1-1; clone_size: -; d_call: -; v_call: TRBV29-1; cdr3_nt: TGCAGCGTCCGGCCCCTTGAGGACACTGAAGCTTTCTTT; cdr3_aa: CSVRPLEDTEAFF
j_call: TRBJ1-4; clone_size: once; d_call: -; v_call: TRBV15; cdr3_nt: TGTGCCACCAGCAGTCCTTGGGGCGCTAATGAAAAACTGTTTTTT; cdr3_aa: CATSSPWGANEKLFF
j_call: TRBJ2-7; clone_size: -; d_call: -; v_call: TRBV5-1; cdr3_nt: TGCGCCAGCAGGTCGCTGCTGAACTCCTACGAGCAGTACTTC; cdr3_aa: CASRSLLNSYEQYF
j_call: TRBJ1-1; clone_size: -; d_call: -; v_call: TRBV28; cdr3_nt: TGTGCCAGCAGTTTATATCGAGGGGGGTTGGGCGGCGGCACTGAAGCTTTCTTT; cdr3_aa: CASSLYRGGLGGGTEAFF
j_call: TRBJ2-7; clone_size: -; d_call: -; v_call: TRBV18; cdr3_nt: TGTGCCAGCTCACCGGATAGCTCCTACGAGCAGTACTTC; cdr3_aa: CASSPDSSYEQYF
j_call: TRBJ2-5; clone_size: -; d_call: -; v_call: TRBV25-1; cdr3_nt: TGTGCCAGCAGTCCTTCCCAAGAGACCCAGTACTTC; cdr3_aa: CASSPSQETQYF
j_call: TRBJ2-7; clone_size: -; d_call: -; v_call: TRBV5-4; cdr3_nt: TGTGCCAGCAGCTTGGCCCCAGCTACCTACGAGCAGTACTTC; cdr3_aa: CASSLAPATYEQYF
j_call: TRBJ2-7; clone_size: -; d_call: -; v_call: TRBV25-1; cdr3_nt: TGTGCCAGCAGTCACGGGACACACTCCTACGAGCAGTACTTC; cdr3_aa: CASSHGTHSYEQYF
j_call: TRBJ1-1; clone_size: -; d_call: -; v_call: TRBV5-5; cdr3_nt: TGTGCCAGCAGCTTGGTTCCTCCGAACACTGAAGCTTTCTTT; cdr3_aa: CASSLVPPNTEAFF
j_call: TRBJ2-3; clone_size: -; d_call: -; v_call: TRBV5-4; cdr3_nt: TGTGCCAGCAGTTTAGCTGATACGCAGTATTTT; cdr3_aa: CASSLADTQYF
j_call: TRBJ2-7; clone_size: -; d_call: TRBD2; v_call: TRBV19; cdr3_nt: TGTGCCAGTAGATCAAAGGCTAGCGGGAAAGGCGAGCAGTACTTC; cdr3_aa: CASRSKASGKGEQYF
j_call: TRBJ2-2; clone_size: few; d_call: TRBD1; v_call: TRBV2; cdr3_nt: TGTGCCAGCAGTGTGGGACAGGGGGGCACCGGGGAGCTGTTTTTT; cdr3_aa: CASSVGQGGTGELFF
j_call: TRBJ1-1; clone_size: -; d_call: -; v_call: TRBV5-1; cdr3_nt: TGCGCCAGCAGTGTGACAGGCGACCTGAGCACTGAAGCTTTCTTT; cdr3_aa: CASSVTGDLSTEAFF
j_call: TRBJ2-7; clone_size: -; d_call: TRBD1; v_call: TRBV27; cdr3_nt: TGTGCCAGCAGATCGACAGGGGGCAGCCACGAGCAGTACTTC; cdr3_aa: CASRSTGGSHEQYF
j_call: TRBJ2-2; clone_size: -; d_call: -; v_call: TRBV28; cdr3_nt: TGTGCCAGCAGTCCACACCCCGGGACTCCCGATAACACCGGGGAGCTGTTTTTT; cdr3_aa: CASSPHPGTPDNTGELFF
j_call: TRBJ2-1; clone_size: -; d_call: TRBD1; v_call: TRBV5-1; cdr3_nt: TGCGCCAGCAGCTTTGGGACAGGCTACAATGAGCAGTTCTTC; cdr3_aa: CASSFGTGYNEQFF